The 28 T cell receptor beta chains given below trace back to one sample, sequenced in a study of blood T cell repertoires in COVID-19. Only in-frame clones appear in the TCRdb table, and some are missing; sequencing was by immunoSEQ multiplex PCR. In the table there are 180,000 or so clones, roughly 85% of which are singletons. Sequencing was carried out using PBMCs or T cells enriched from blood (not recorded which). The receptors here all came from a man between 35 and 55 years old who had recovered from COVID-19.

The chain recombines TRBV7-6 with TRBJ2-3; 12 bases line up with TRBD1. The CDR3 runs to 18 residues. V shed 3 bases, J shed 2 bases, and the junction held 9 bases outside the gene matches. Germline V gene data show CDR1 as SGHVS and CDR2 as FNYEAQ. CDR3 protein: CASSFPRDRGHDTDTQYF. The CDR3 coding sequence is TGTGCCAGCAGCTTCCCCCGGGACAGGGGGCATGACACAGATACGCAGTATTTT.

The CDR3 region is CASSPSEKNQYF. For the CDR3, the DNA is TGTGCCAGCAGCCCCTCCGAGAAGAACCAGTACTTC. V is TRBV28 and J is TRBJ2-5, with unresolved D. Germline V gene sequence: CDR1 MDHEN, CDR2 SYDVKM. Trimming stripped 6 bases from V and 10 bases from J, with 15 bases between. CDR3 length: 12 residues. Together with reference TRBV28 and TRBJ2-5, the CDR3 gives the full variable domain: DVKVTQSSRYLVKRTGEKVFLECVQDMDHENMFWYRQDPGLGLRLIYFSYDVKMKEKGDIPEGYSVSREKKERFSLILESASTNQTSMYLCASSPSEKNQYFGPGTRLLVL.

This chain joins TRBV30 and TRBJ1-2; 7 bases are shared with TRBD1. CDR3 length: 14 amino acids. Trimming cost V 5 bases and J 1 base; bases outside gene matches: 7. Germline lookup yields CDR1 GTSNPN and CDR2 SVGIG (reference sequence). CDR3 loop: CAWALQGVNYGYTF. Here the CDR3 DNA reads TGTGCCTGGGCACTCCAGGGGGTTAACTATGGCTACACCTTC.

This sequence joins TRBV5-1 and TRBJ1-4; perhaps TRBD1 as D (5 bases). V lost 1 base and J lost 3, with 13 bases in between. This CDR3 has 16 residues. Germline V CDR1 and CDR2: SGHRS, YFSETQ. CDR3 bases: TGCGCCAGCAGCTTGTGGGGGGACGCAGCTAATGAAAAACTGTTTTTT. Its translation is CASSLWGDAANEKLFF.

The J gene is TRBJ2-5, the V gene TRBV3-1 (or the pseudogene TRBV3-2); possibly TRBD1 for D (5 bases). Germline V gene lookup returns CDR1 LGHDT and CDR2 YNNKEL (reference sequence). Trimming stripped 0 bases from V and 2 bases from J, with 13 bases between. CDR3 length: 16 amino acids. The CDR3 region is CASSQDEDNFQETQYF. For the CDR3, the DNA is TGTGCCAGCAGCCAAGATGAGGACAATTTTCAAGAGACCCAGTACTTC.

The chain is built from TRBV5-1 and TRBJ2-2, with D tentatively TRBD2 (6 bases). CDR1 SGHRS and CDR2 YFSETQ come from the germline V gene. The CDR3 loop spans 16 amino acids. Trimming pared 0 bases from V and 0 bases from J, leaving 9 bases between. CDR3 nucleotides: TGCGCCAGCAGCTTGGATCCGGGAGCGAACACCGGGGAGCTGTTTTTT. It yields the protein CASSLDPGANTGELFF.

V usage is TRBV24-1 and J usage is TRBJ1-5; 8 bases line up with TRBD1. V was clipped by 7 bases and J by 6 bases; unmatched bases: 4. The CDR3 covers 13 residues. Germline V gene data show CDR1 as KGHDR and CDR2 as SFDVKD. The DNA for the CDR3 is TGTGCCACCAGGACAGGGGAGGGTCAGCCCCAGCATTTT. This sequence encodes CATRTGEGQPQHF.

V and J are TRBV2 and TRBJ2-3; a possible D gene is TRBD1 (5 bases). V shed 7 bases and J shed 6 bases, with 14 bases lying between them. CDR1 and CDR2 from the germline V gene are SNHLY and FYNNEI. The CDR3 is 13 amino acids. CDR3 in amino acids: CASNNQGTDTQYF. CDR3 DNA: TGTGCCAGCAACAATCAGGGTACTGATACGCAGTATTTT. The whole variable domain, filled in from reference TRBV2 and TRBJ2-3, reads EPEVTQTPSHQVTQMGQEVILRCVPISNHLYFYWYRQILGQKVEFLVSFYNNEISEKSEIFDDQFSVERPDGSNFTLKIRSTKLEDSAMYFCASNNQGTDTQYFGPGTRLTVL.

CDR3 nucleotides: TGTGCCAGCAGTGCCGGGAGTCCTGGGGCCAACGTCCTGACTTTC. Translating gives CASSAGSPGANVLTF. The chain recombines TRBV2 with TRBJ2-6, with D maybe TRBD2 (6 bases). V shed 4 bases and J shed 2 bases, with 9 bases lying between them. The CDR3 covers 15 residues. Germline V lookup: CDR1 SNHLY, CDR2 FYNNEI.

This chain uses TRBV12-3 or TRBV12-4 with TRBJ2-5, with D tentatively TRBD2 (5 bases). Trimming stripped 3 bases from V and 7 bases from J, with 9 bases between. The CDR3 is made up of 12 amino acids. The CDR3 protein is CASSFTEGTQYF. DNA for the CDR3: TGTGCCAGCAGTTTTACCGAGGGGACCCAGTACTTC.

Notes on this clone: The sample has other DNA sequences that encode this CDR3 too. The chain is built from TRBV12-3 or TRBV12-4 and TRBJ2-7, with D possibly TRBD1 on 6 matching bases. Trimming took 6 bases from V and 4 from J, leaving 7 bases between them. The CDR3 sequence is 11 residues long. The CDR3 is CASSRGYEQYF. For the CDR3, the DNA is TGTGCCAGCAGCAGGGGTTACGAGCAGTACTTC.

The chain links TRBV12-3 or TRBV12-4 to TRBJ1-1; 7 positions agree with TRBD1. The trim removed 3 bases at V and 6 bases at J, leaving 1 base unmatched. The CDR3 length is 12 residues. CDR3 sequence (DNA): TGTGCCAGCAGTTTGAGGGGGCCTGAAGCTTTCTTT. Amino acids: CASSLRGPEAFF.

The CDR3 loop is CASGQGGGRGNQPQHF. CDR3 DNA: TGCGCCAGCGGGCAAGGAGGGGGCCGGGGCAATCAGCCCCAGCATTTT. This chain uses TRBV4-1 with TRBJ1-5; TRBD1 matches 7 bases. The V gene's germline CDR1 is MGHRA and CDR2 YSYEKL. V shed 8 bases, J shed 2 bases, and the junction held 12 bases outside the gene matches. The CDR3 length is 16 residues.

This chain joins TRBV6-4 and TRBJ1-5; D uncertain. Trimming cost V 8 bases and J 5 bases, with 10 bases left between them. CDR1 is MRHNA, CDR2 SNTAGT, per germline. The length of the CDR3 is 12 residues. CDR3 nucleotides: TGTGCCAGCCAATGGCCCCATCAGCCCCAGCATTTT. This encodes CASQWPHQPQHF.

The gene calls are TRBV24-1 and TRBJ2-7; D is unresolved. There are 17 residues in the CDR3. The V end was cut by 4 bases, the J end by 2 bases, with 20 bases between. Germline V lookup: CDR1 KGHDR, CDR2 SFDVKD. CDR3 region: CATSDPPPERHTYEQYF. The CDR3 DNA follows: TGTGCCACCAGTGACCCCCCCCCGGAACGACACACCTACGAGCAGTACTTC.

The chain has TRBV4-1 and TRBJ2-3; D is possibly TRBD1 (6 bases). Germline CDR1 MGHRA, CDR2 YSYEKL. Deletions cut 4 bases from V and 2 bases from J, with 10 bases between. The CDR3 length is 14 residues. CDR3 sequence (DNA): TGCGCCAGCAGCCCCGGGACATCCACAGATACGCAGTATTTT. This sequence encodes CASSPGTSTDTQYF.

J is TRBJ1-4 and V is TRBV6-5; D not resolved. CDR1 and CDR2 from the germline V gene are MNHEY and SVGAGI. This CDR3 contains 13 residues. V was shortened by 8 bases and J by 6 bases, with 13 bases between the two germline ends. CDR3 sequence reads: CASVPLTDEKLFF. In nucleotides, the CDR3 is TGTGCCAGCGTCCCCCTTACAGATGAAAAACTGTTTTTT.

V and J are TRBV7-6 and TRBJ1-4; D not certain. The V gene's germline CDR1 is SGHVS and CDR2 FNYEAQ. CDR3 length: 16 residues. Trimming pared 3 bases from V and 1 base from J, leaving 12 bases between. The CDR3 nucleotides are TGTGCCAGCAGCTTGTGGACGAGCGGAACTAATGAAAAACTGTTTTTT. Encoded protein: CASSLWTSGTNEKLFF.

This clone was counted a single time. V usage is TRBV7-3 and J usage is TRBJ1-3; D uncertain. Per the germline V gene, CDR1 is SGHTA and CDR2 is FQGTGA. The CDR3 covers 12 residues. Trimming stripped 5 bases from V and 3 bases from J, with 5 bases between. The CDR3 DNA reads TGTGCCAGCAGCACAAGTGGAAACACCATATATTTT. This translates into CASSTSGNTIYF.

J is TRBJ1-1 and V is TRBV4-1; TRBD1 matches at 7 bases. V lost 5 bases to trimming and J lost 10 bases; unmatched junction nucleotides: 13. The CDR3 contains 14 residues. The germline V gene has CDR1 MGHRA and CDR2 YSYEKL. The CDR3 DNA follows: TGCGCCAGCAGCTCACAGGAGACAGGGAAGGGAGCTTTCTTT. Its translation is CASSSQETGKGAFF.

The rearrangement joins TRBV28 to TRBJ1-2; D unresolved. Germline V gene lookup returns CDR1 MDHEN and CDR2 SYDVKM. The CDR3 has 11 residues. V gave up 2 bases and J gave up 8 bases, with 6 bases separating them. For the CDR3, the DNA is TGTGCCAGCAGTTTAAAACAGGGCTACACCTTC. It yields the protein CASSLKQGYTF.

CDR3 DNA sequence: TGTGCCAGCAGTTTATGGGACAGGATATACGAGCAGTACTTC. The encoded protein is CASSLWDRIYEQYF. This chain connects TRBV28 to TRBJ2-7; 7 bases line up with TRBD1. The CDR3 is 14 residues long. J gave up 4 bases and V 0 bases, and 3 bases lay outside the gene matches. CDR1 and CDR2 (germline): MDHEN, SYDVKM.

This clone came up a few times. The genes are TRBV5-6 and TRBJ2-1; TRBD2 matches 7 bases. The CDR3 is 15 residues long. V lost 1 base, J lost 6 bases, and 7 bases stayed unmatched. Per germline, CDR1 SGHDT and CDR2 YYEEEE. The CDR3 DNA reads as TGTGCCAGCAGCTTGACCAGCGGGACTGGCAATGAGCAGTTCTTC. This codes for CASSLTSGTGNEQFF.

Comments on this clone: Other DNA sequences in this sample translate to the same CDR3. The chain is built from TRBV12-3 or TRBV12-4 and TRBJ1-5; 10 nucleotides agree with TRBD1. The CDR3 runs to 13 residues. Trimming took 5 bases from V and 7 from J; bases not matched to a gene: 2. The CDR3 DNA is TGTGCCAGCAGTCGGACAGGGGGGCAGCCCCAGCATTTT. Translating gives CASSRTGGQPQHF.

The chain couples TRBV27 to TRBJ2-7, with 8 bases matching TRBD2. The CDR3 length is 13 residues. V trimming: 5 bases; J trimming: 5 bases; junction bases outside the gene matches: 5. CDR1 MNHEY and CDR2 SMNVEV come from the germline V gene (reference sequence). CDR3 region: CASSREGRDEQYF. In DNA form, the CDR3 reads TGTGCCAGCAGTCGGGAGGGCCGAGACGAGCAGTACTTC.

The chain has TRBV19 and TRBJ1-2; TRBD1 aligns across 7 bases. Germline lookup yields CDR1 LNHDA and CDR2 SQIVND (reference sequence). Losses at the gene ends were 2 bases for V and 3 bases for J; bases not matched to a gene: 0. There are 13 residues in the CDR3. The CDR3 here is CASSITGDYGYTF. The CDR3 DNA reads as TGTGCCAGTAGTATAACAGGGGACTATGGCTACACCTTC.

The V gene is TRBV6-1, the J gene TRBJ2-1, with 8 bases matching TRBD2. Germline CDR1 MNHNS, CDR2 SASEGT. The CDR3 has 16 residues. The trim removed 2 bases at V and 1 base at J, leaving 4 bases unmatched. The CDR3 DNA reads as TGTGCCAGCAGTGAAAGTGGCGGGGGGTCCTACAATGAGCAGTTCTTC. As protein: CASSESGGGSYNEQFF.

This chain joins TRBV19 and TRBJ1-5; weak D call: TRBD1 (5 bases). CDR1 and CDR2 (germline): LNHDA, SQIVND (reference sequence). The length of the CDR3 is 14 residues. V was trimmed by 10 bases and J by 2 bases, leaving 15 bases between them. The chain's CDR3 is CATSRGVGNQPQHF. The CDR3 coding sequence is TGTGCCACCTCGCGGGGGGTGGGCAATCAGCCCCAGCATTTT.